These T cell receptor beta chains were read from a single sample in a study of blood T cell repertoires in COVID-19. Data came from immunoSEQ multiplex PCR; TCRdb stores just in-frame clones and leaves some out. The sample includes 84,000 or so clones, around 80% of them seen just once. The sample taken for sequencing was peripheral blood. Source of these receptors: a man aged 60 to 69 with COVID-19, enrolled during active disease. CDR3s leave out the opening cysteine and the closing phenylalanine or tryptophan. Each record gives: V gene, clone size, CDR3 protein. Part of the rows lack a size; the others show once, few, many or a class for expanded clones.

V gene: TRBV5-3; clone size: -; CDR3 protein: ARSFERMAGRGYT
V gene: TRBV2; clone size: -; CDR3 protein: ASSEYESNQPQH
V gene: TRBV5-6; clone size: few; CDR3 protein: ASSLTGTRYEQY
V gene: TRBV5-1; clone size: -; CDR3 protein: ASSLGAGQETQY
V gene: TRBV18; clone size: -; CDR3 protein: ASSPKAGQPSYEQY
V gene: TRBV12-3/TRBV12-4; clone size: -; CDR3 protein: ASTQLADTQY
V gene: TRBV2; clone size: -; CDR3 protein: ASRLLARGLF
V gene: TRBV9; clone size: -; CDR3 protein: ASSTAGGPSGELF
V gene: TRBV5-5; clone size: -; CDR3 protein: ASSFGSGRANEQF
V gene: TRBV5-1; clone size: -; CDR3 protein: ASSLSGGPAEAQY
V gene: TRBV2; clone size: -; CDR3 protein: ASSGTGNTGELF
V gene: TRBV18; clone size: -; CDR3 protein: ASSPQTGEADTQY
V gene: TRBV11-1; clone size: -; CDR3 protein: ASSLFRDSEAF
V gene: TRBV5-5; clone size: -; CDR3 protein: PTSLGGGGRALPGY
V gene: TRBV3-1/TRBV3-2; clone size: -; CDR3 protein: ASSLRAGTGSYNEQF
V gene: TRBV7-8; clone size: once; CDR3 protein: ASSLGLTGSRGYTDTQY
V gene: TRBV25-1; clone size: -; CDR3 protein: ASSGPRQGLRNEQF
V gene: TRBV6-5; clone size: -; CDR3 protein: ASKTGGANTGELF
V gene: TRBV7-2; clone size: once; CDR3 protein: ASSLDRNEKLF
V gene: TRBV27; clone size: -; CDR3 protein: ASSIDPGNYGYT
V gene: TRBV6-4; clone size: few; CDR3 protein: ASSSGTGAGETQY
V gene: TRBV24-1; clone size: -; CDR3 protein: ATSAGGINQPQH
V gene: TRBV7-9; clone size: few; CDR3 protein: ASSLGYREDTQY
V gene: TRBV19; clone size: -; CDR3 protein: ASSLTGIAGLYEQY
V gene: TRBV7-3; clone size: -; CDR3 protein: ASSLLAGGSNEQF
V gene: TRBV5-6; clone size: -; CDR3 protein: ASSRKGVTSQPQH
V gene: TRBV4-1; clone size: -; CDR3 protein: ASSQDQERTLSTDTQY
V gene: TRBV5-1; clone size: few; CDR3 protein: ASSFTGTMNTEAF
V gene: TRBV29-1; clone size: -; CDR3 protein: SVAGLPGLAPYEQY
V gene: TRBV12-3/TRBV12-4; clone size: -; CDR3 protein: ASTRGLAGVF
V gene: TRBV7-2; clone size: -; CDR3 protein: ASSLPTGRVTEAF
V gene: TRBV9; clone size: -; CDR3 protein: ASSARDRASWNTGELF
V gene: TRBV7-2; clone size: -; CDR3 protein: ASSLFGGQNTEAF
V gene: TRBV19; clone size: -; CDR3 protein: ASSRDSQDEKLF
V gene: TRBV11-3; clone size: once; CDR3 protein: ASSLASGRYNEQF
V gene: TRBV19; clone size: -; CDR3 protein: ASRPPGQGSTEAF